The TCR beta chain under discussion was sequenced for a study of cytomegalovirus exposure and HLA in healthy donors. The study, taken as a whole, reports: According to an earlier analysis, most TCR beta V segments yielded productive rearrangements about 87% or about 30% of the time. As confirmed in vitro, a few CMV-associated chains were specific for CMV antigens. For TCR beta chains, V- and J-gene trimming was later linked to a missense DCLRE1C variant.

CDR3 length: 17 amino acids. Germline V CDR1 and CDR2: SGHRS, YFSETQ. V was clipped by 7 bases and J by 2 bases; unmatched bases: 12. PCR was performed using 60 Vbeta and 13 Jbeta primers. Produced via immunoSEQ multiplex PCR; TCRdb's table is partial and in-frame only. The table has about 170,000 clones, 80% to 85% seen once; the top ten hold about 2.3%. This clone was observed a handful of times. Its antigen is as yet unknown. The chain carries TRBV5-1 and TRBJ2-1; 10 nucleotides agree with TRBD2. The source of this sequence is a male donor in good health and CMV-seronegative. The specimen was PBMCs. The CDR3 loop is CASGGIAGGSTYNEQFF. Here the CDR3 DNA reads TGCGCCAGCGGGGGGATAGCGGGGGGATCCACCTACAATGAGCAGTTCTTC.